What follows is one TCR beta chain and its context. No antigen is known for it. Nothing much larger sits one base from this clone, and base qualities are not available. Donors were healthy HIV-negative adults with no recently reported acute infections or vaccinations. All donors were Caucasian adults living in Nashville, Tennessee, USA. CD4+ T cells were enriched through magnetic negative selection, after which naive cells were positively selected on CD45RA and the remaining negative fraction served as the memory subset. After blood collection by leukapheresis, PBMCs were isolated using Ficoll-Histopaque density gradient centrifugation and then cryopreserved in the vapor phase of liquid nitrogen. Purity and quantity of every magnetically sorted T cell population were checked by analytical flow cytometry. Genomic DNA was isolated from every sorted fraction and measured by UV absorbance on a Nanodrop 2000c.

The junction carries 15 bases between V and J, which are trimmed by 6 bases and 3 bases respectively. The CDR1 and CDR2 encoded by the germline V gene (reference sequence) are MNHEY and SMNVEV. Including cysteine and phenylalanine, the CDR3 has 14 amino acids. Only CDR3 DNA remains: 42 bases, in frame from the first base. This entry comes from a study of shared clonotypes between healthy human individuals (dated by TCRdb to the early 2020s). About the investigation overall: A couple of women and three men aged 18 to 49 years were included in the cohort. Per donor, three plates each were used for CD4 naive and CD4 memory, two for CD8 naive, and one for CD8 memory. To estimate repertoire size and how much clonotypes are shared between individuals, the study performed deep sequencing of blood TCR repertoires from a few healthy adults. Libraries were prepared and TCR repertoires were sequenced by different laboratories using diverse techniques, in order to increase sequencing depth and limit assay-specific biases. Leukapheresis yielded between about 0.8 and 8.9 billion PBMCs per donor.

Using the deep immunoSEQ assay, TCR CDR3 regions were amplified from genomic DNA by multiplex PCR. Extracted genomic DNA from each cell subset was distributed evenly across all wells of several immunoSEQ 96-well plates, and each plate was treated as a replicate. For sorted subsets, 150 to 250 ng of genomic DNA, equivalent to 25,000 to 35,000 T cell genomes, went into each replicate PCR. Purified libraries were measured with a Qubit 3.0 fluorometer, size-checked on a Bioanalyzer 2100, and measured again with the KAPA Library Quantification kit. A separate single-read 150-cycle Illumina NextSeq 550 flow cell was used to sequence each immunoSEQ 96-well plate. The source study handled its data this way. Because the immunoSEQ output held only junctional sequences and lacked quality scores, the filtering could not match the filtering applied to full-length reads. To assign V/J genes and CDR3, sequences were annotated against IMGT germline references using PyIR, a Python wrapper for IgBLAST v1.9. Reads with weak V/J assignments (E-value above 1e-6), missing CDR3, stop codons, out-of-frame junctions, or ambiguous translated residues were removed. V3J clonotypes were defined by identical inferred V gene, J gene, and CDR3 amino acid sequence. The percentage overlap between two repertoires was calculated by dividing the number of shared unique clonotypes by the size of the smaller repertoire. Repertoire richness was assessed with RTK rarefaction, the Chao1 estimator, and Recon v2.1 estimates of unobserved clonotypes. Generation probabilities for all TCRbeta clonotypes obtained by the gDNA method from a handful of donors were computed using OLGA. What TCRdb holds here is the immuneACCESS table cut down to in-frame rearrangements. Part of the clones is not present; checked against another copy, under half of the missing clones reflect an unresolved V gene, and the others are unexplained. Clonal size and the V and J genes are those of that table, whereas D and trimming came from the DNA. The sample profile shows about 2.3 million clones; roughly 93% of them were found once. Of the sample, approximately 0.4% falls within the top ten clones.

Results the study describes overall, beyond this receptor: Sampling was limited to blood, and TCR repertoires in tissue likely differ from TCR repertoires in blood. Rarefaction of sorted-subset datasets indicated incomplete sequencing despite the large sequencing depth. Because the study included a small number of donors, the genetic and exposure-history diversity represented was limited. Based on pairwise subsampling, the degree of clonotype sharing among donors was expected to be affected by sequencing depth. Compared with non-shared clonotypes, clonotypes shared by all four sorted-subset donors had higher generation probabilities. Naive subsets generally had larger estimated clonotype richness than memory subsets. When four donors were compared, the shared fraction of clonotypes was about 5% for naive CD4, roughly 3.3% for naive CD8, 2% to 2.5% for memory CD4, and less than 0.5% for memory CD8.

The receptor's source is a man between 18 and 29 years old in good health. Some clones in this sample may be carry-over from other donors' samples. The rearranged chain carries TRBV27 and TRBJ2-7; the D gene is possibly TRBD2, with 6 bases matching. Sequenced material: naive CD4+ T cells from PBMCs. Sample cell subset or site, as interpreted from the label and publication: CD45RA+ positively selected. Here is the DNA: TGTGCCAGCAGACCAGGAGGGGCGGGCTACGAGCAGTACTTC. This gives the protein CASRPGGAGYEQYF.